The clone carrying this T cell receptor (beta chain) showed up just a few times. The data originate from a study of blood T cell repertoires in COVID-19. Across the study: In each case, the material was cDNA or gDNA derived from T cells, B-cell-depleted T cells, or PBMCs.

The V end was cut by 6 bases, the J end by 4 bases, with 12 bases between. This CDR3 is 13 amino acids long. Germline V gene sequence: CDR1 LGHDT, CDR2 YNNKEL (reference sequence). In the authors' methods: Reference gene primer amplification gave estimated nucleated cell counts. Data came from immunoSEQ multiplex PCR; TCRdb stores just in-frame clones and leaves some out. The DNA was the basis for D and trimming; V, J and clone size are from that table. The sample shows over 90,000 clones, around 82% of them seen only once. This clonotype was obtained from a human donor in a cohort sampled during active or convalescent COVID-19. V gene TRBV3-1 (or the pseudogene TRBV3-2) combines with J gene TRBJ1-2; tentatively, D is TRBD1 (6 bases). Sample: peripheral blood. CDR3 sequence (DNA): TGTGCCAGCAGTTCACAGGGCGCCTATGGCTACACCTTC. Translation: CASSSQGAYGYTF.